A single TCR beta chain is shown here with its context. The target antigen is unknown. The DNA is left out, because the CDR3 cannot be placed on it with certainty; the CDR3 is given as TCRdb lists it. The CDR3 spans 15 amino acids, including both terminal residues. Germline CDR1 is SQVTM and CDR2 is ANQGSEA. This record comes from a study of tumor and adjacent non-tumor tissue in lung cancer. Study-level points and caveats: Shorter survival was associated with higher TCR diversity in tumors.

The template was RNA from unsorted bulk tissue. A modified ARM-PCR protocol with three rounds of nested PCR amplified TCRbeta. One entry per CDR3 protein results from TCRdb running MiXCR on the multiplex PCR reads. The data hold 75,000 to 95,000 distinct CDR3 sequences, with just under 75% observed a single time. The sample was lung tumor tissue. This receptor was obtained from a woman aged 40 to 50 with non-small cell lung cancer. The genes are TRBV29-1 and TRBJ1-1; the table's TRBD1 call for D was not verified on the DNA. The CDR3 is CSVRTRWARGTEALF.